This TCR beta chain was profiled in a study of T cells after posttransplantation cyclophosphamide. Germline V CDR1 and CDR2: LGHNT, FRNRAP. CDR3 length equals 14 residues. The germline V and J ends were trimmed by 7 bases and 0 bases, with 12 bases remaining between them. Produced via immunoSEQ multiplex PCR; TCRdb's table is partial and in-frame only. The repertoire consists of about 39,000 clones, none detected only once. Study conclusions and caveats: Later blood repertoires were often dominated by clones from the donor CD8+ memory compartment. Skin or GI-infiltrating T cells shared few TRB sequences with blood. Recipient CMV seropositivity and CMV reactivation strongly tracked TRB clonality.

This clone appeared many times. Its antigen is unknown. This sequence was found in a woman in her 50s in good health and a related stem cell transplant donor. This chain uses TRBV12-5 with TRBJ1-1, with D tentatively TRBD1 (5 bases). Input material: PBMCs. CDR3 residues: CASAWGSMNTEAFF. For the CDR3, the DNA is TGTGCTAGTGCCTGGGGCAGCATGAACACTGAAGCTTTCTTT.